These 25 T cell receptor beta chains came from one sample sequenced in a study of T cell responses to AZD1222 COVID-19 vaccine. Clones were read by immunoSEQ multiplex PCR, and TCRdb kept only the in-frame ones, dropping some. Among some 140,000 clones listed, more than 85% were seen once. The sequenced sample was peripheral blood, obtained on day 0 of AZD1222 vaccination. The receptors come from an adult in good health.

V gene TRBV5-1 combines with J gene TRBJ1-6, with D perhaps TRBD1 (5 bases). V was pared by 5 bases and J by 0 bases, with 15 bases between. Germline V gene sequence: CDR1 SGHRS, CDR2 YFSETQ. This CDR3 comprises 17 residues. The CDR3: CASSGAGESSYNSPLHF. As DNA, the CDR3 is TGCGCCAGCAGTGGGGCGGGCGAGAGCTCCTATAATTCACCCCTCCACTTT.

The V and J genes are TRBV4-2 and TRBJ1-2, with D tentatively TRBD1 (5 bases). Trimming shortened V by 0 bases and J by 5 bases, and 13 bases separated the two germline ends. This CDR3 has 15 residues. The germline V gene encodes CDR1 LGHNA and CDR2 YNFKEQ. CDR3 nucleotides: TGTGCCAGCAGCCAAGACTGGGGGGGAAAGTATGGCTACACCTTC. Its protein is CASSQDWGGKYGYTF.

This chain uses TRBV18 with TRBJ1-2, with D unclear. Trimming removed 6 bases from V and 0 bases from J, with 14 bases in between. From germline, CDR1 is KGHSH and CDR2 LQKENI. The CDR3 totals 15 residues. The CDR3 is CASSPNPDANYGYTF. The CDR3, as DNA: TGTGCCAGCTCGCCTAACCCAGATGCTAACTATGGCTACACCTTC.

The chain uses TRBV4-2 and TRBJ2-7; D is uncertain. Trimming removed 0 bases from V and 2 bases from J, with 14 bases in between. The germline V gene has CDR1 LGHNA and CDR2 YNFKEQ. The CDR3 is 16 amino acids. The chain's CDR3 is CASSQDRSQAPYEQYF. The CDR3 bases are TGTGCCAGCAGCCAAGATCGGTCGCAGGCCCCCTACGAGCAGTACTTC.

In nucleotides, the CDR3 is TGTGCCAGCAGCCCTAATACCGGGGAGCTGTTTTTT. It specifies CASSPNTGELFF. The genes are TRBV7-8 and TRBJ2-2; D not certain. The CDR3 runs to 12 residues. V dropped 5 bases and J dropped 5 bases, with 6 bases sitting between them. Germline assignment: CDR1 SGHVS and CDR2 FQNEAQ.

The rearrangement uses TRBV14 and TRBJ2-7; 9 positions match TRBD2. V trimming: 4 bases; J trimming: 4 bases; junction bases outside the gene matches: 14. This CDR3 spans 17 amino acids. From germline, CDR1 is SGHDN and CDR2 FVKESK. The CDR3 DNA sequence: TGTGCCAGCAGCCCGACAGGTTGGACTAGCGAGCAATACGAGCAGTACTTC. As protein: CASSPTGWTSEQYEQYF. The variable domain in full, completed from reference TRBV14 and TRBJ2-7, reads EAGVTQFPSHSVIEKGQTVTLRCDPISGHDNLYWYRRVMGKEIKFLLHFVKESKQDESGMPNNRFLAERTGGTYSTLKVQPAELEDSGVYFCASSPTGWTSEQYEQYFGPGTRLTVT.

This clone was seen just once. The chain carries TRBV4-1 and TRBJ1-1, with 7 bases that match TRBD1. The J segment lost 5 bases and the V segment lost 4 bases, leaving 10 bases of the junction unmatched. This CDR3 is 15 amino acids long. CDR1 is MGHRA, CDR2 YSYEKL, per germline. DNA for the CDR3: TGCGCCAGCAGCCTCCTCGACAGGGAGGGAACTGAAGCTTTCTTT. It codes for CASSLLDREGTEAFF.

The rearrangement uses TRBV19 and TRBJ2-3; a weak D match, TRBD1 (6 bases). Trimming stripped 3 bases from V and 0 bases from J, with 13 bases between. Germline V gene lookup returns CDR1 LNHDA and CDR2 SQIVND (reference sequence). The CDR3 sequence is 16 residues long. This chain's CDR3 is CASSIEGVPSTDTQYF. The CDR3 nucleotides are TGTGCCAGTAGTATTGAGGGGGTACCTAGCACAGATACGCAGTATTTT.

This chain connects TRBV28 to TRBJ1-6; D unresolved. Per the germline V gene, CDR1 is MDHEN and CDR2 is SYDVKM. The CDR3 is 14 amino acids. The V end lost 2 bases, the J end lost 2 bases, and 4 bases lay between the germline ends. The CDR3 region has the DNA TGTGCCAGCAGTTTAGTGACCTATAATTCACCCCTCCACTTT. Residues: CASSLVTYNSPLHF.

The J gene is TRBJ1-1, the V gene TRBV11-3; D perhaps matches TRBD1 (6 bases). The CDR3 sequence is 11 residues long. From germline, CDR1 is SGHNT and CDR2 YENEEA. CDR3 sequence: CPDRGQLEAFF. The CDR3 nucleotides read TGTCCAGACCGCGGACAGCTTGAAGCTTTCTTT.

CDR3 sequence reads: CASSLRTVPEAFF. CDR3 sequence (DNA): TGTGCCAGCAGCCTCAGGACAGTTCCTGAAGCTTTCTTT. The V and J genes are TRBV7-8 and TRBJ1-1, with D possibly TRBD1 on 6 matching bases. V was trimmed by 5 bases and J by 6 bases, leaving 13 bases between them. This CDR3 spans 13 amino acids. CDR1 is SGHVS and CDR2 is FQNEAQ in the germline V gene.

The chain is built from TRBV6-5 and TRBJ1-3, with D tentatively TRBD1 (6 bases). The length of the CDR3 is 15 residues. Per the germline V gene, CDR1 is MNHEY and CDR2 is SVGAGI. The V end lost 6 bases, the J end lost 2 bases, and 14 bases lay between the germline ends. CDR3 protein: CASSLQGGTGNTIYF. Written as DNA, the CDR3 is TGTGCCAGCAGCCTACAGGGAGGGACTGGAAACACCATATATTTT.

This rearrangement joins TRBV5-1 to TRBJ1-2; 9 bases are shared with TRBD1. This CDR3 is 16 amino acids long. Per germline, CDR1 SGHRS and CDR2 YFSETQ. With 0 bases clipped from V and 8 bases from J, the junction kept 11 bases outside the gene matches. As DNA, the CDR3 is TGCGCCAGCAGCTTGGCATTGGGCCGGGACAGGGTCGGCTACACCTTC. Its protein product is CASSLALGRDRVGYTF. The full variable domain, completed using reference TRBV5-1 and TRBJ1-2, is KAGVTQTPRYLIKTRGQQVTLSCSPISGHRSVSWYQQTPGQGLQFLFEYFSETQRNKGNFPGRFSGRQFSNSRSEMNVSTLELGDSALYLCASSLALGRDRVGYTFGSGTRLTVV.

The V call is TRBV15, the J call TRBJ2-5; D is perhaps TRBD1 (5 bases). With 0 bases removed from V and 5 bases from J, the gap between germline ends came to 16 bases. Germline-derived CDR1 and CDR2 are LNHNV and YYDKDF (reference sequence). The CDR3 totals 16 residues. The CDR3 here is CATSRDRQRRTETQYF. Written as DNA, the CDR3 is TGTGCCACCAGCAGAGATCGACAGCGAAGGACGGAGACCCAGTACTTC.

V gene TRBV3-1 (or the pseudogene TRBV3-2) combines with J gene TRBJ2-3, with 8 bases identical to TRBD2. V gave up 1 base and J gave up 0 bases; unmatched junction bases: 3. CDR1 is LGHDT, CDR2 YNNKEL, per germline (reference sequence). The CDR3 loop spans 16 amino acids. The CDR3 DNA reads TGTGCCAGCAGCCAAGGGACTAGCTTCAGCACAGATACGCAGTATTTT. The encoded protein is CASSQGTSFSTDTQYF.

The gene calls are TRBV18 and TRBJ2-7, with TRBD1 matching over 8 bases. The CDR3 runs to 15 residues. Germline loops: CDR1 KGHSH, CDR2 LQKENI. V was pared by 3 bases and J by 4 bases, with 8 bases of the junction left unmatched. In nucleotides, the CDR3 is TGTGCCAGCTCACCCGGACAGGGACCATCGTACGAGCAGTACTTC. This gives the protein CASSPGQGPSYEQYF.

The chain is built from TRBV4-3 and TRBJ2-7, with D possibly TRBD1 on 5 matching bases. The CDR3 totals 14 residues. Germline lookup yields CDR1 LGHNA and CDR2 YSLEER. With 0 bases removed from V and 2 bases from J, the gap between germline ends came to 8 bases. The CDR3 here is CASSQDRVAYEQYF. DNA of the CDR3: TGCGCCAGCAGCCAAGACAGGGTTGCCTACGAGCAGTACTTC.

This clone was counted only a few times. The gene calls are TRBV5-4 and TRBJ1-2, with D possibly being TRBD1 (5 bases). This CDR3 contains 13 residues. Trimming left V 4 bases short and J 7 bases short, with 14 bases between. CDR1 and CDR2 (germline): SGHNT, YYREEE (reference sequence). For the CDR3, the DNA is TGTGCCAGCAGCCATAAGACGGGGACTGGCTACACCTTC. Protein: CASSHKTGTGYTF.

The V call is TRBV5-6, the J call TRBJ1-5; D gene unclear. Germline values: CDR1 SGHDT, CDR2 YYEEEE. This CDR3 region has 13 residues. V lost 4 bases and J lost 6, with 11 bases in between. CDR3: CASSLTPGQPQHF. CDR3 sequence (DNA): TGTGCCAGCAGCCTTACCCCGGGTCAGCCCCAGCATTTT.

This chain joins TRBV27 and TRBJ2-2; D might be TRBD1 (5 bases). CDR3 length: 15 amino acids. Germline V gives CDR1 MNHEY, CDR2 SMNVEV (reference sequence). V lost 6 bases and J 6 bases, leaving 17 bases between the germline ends. DNA for the CDR3: TGTGCCAGCAGGTATCAGGGAAATGTCCCCGGGGAGCTGTTTTTT. This encodes CASRYQGNVPGELFF.

The chain combines TRBV12-1 with TRBJ2-2; TRBD2 is the table's D call and was not checked against the DNA. TRBV12-1 is tagged as a pseudogene. The CDR3 covers 16 residues. The CDR3 region is CASSFNKRKNTGELFF. As DNA, the CDR3 is TGTGCCAGCAGCTTTAATAAGCGGAAGAACACCGGGGAGCTGTTTTTT.

The chain employs TRBV7-8 and TRBJ2-1, with a possible D match to TRBD2 (6 bases). This CDR3 comprises 17 residues. Germline V gives CDR1 SGHVS, CDR2 FQNEAQ. The ends were cut back, 1 base at V and 8 bases at J, with 21 bases in the middle. The CDR3 is CASSLGTFPEGAHEQFF. The CDR3 nucleotides are TGTGCCAGCAGCTTAGGCACCTTTCCGGAGGGTGCCCATGAGCAGTTCTTC.

This clone came up a few times. One end of the junction fails to match germline, which may point to a read error. CDR3 in DNA: TGCGCCAGCAGCCGGACGACAGGAGATGCGCAGTATTTT. Translating it yields CASSRTTGDAQYF. This chain connects TRBV4-3 to TRBJ2-3, with D maybe TRBD1 (6 bases). The CDR3 loop spans 13 amino acids. Germline V gene lookup returns CDR1 LGHNA and CDR2 YSLEER.

This clone was observed a few times. This chain uses TRBV5-4 with TRBJ2-7, with 10 bases aligning to TRBD1. CDR1 is SGHNT, CDR2 YYREEE, per germline (reference sequence). V was clipped by 3 bases and J by 3 bases; unmatched bases: 6. This CDR3 is 15 amino acids long. The CDR3 DNA reads TGTGCCAGCAGCTCCGGACAGGGGGACTTCTACGAGCAGTACTTC. Translation gives CASSSGQGDFYEQYF.

This clone was observed once. V and J are TRBV29-1 and TRBJ2-1, with D unclear. With 7 bases removed from V and 0 bases from J, the gap between germline ends came to 10 bases. Germline CDR1 is SQVTM and CDR2 is ANQGSEA. The CDR3 covers 13 residues. The CDR3 spells CSGATSSYNEQFF. The DNA for the CDR3 is TGCAGCGGTGCCACGAGCTCCTACAATGAGCAGTTCTTC.